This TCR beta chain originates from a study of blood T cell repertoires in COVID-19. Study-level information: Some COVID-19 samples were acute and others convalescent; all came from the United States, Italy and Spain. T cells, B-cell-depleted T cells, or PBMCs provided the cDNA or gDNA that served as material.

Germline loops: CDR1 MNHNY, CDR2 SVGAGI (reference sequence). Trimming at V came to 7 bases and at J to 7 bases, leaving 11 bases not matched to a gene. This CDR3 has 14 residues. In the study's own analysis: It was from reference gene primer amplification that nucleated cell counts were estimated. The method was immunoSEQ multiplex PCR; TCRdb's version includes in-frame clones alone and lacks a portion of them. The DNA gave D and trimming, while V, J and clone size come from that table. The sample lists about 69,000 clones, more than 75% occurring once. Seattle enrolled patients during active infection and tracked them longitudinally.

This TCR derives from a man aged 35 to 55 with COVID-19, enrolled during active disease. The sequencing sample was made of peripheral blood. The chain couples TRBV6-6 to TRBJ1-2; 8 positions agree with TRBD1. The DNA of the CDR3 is TGTGCCAGCACTCCGCGGACAGGGTTGAGTGGCTACACCTTC. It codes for CASTPRTGLSGYTF.